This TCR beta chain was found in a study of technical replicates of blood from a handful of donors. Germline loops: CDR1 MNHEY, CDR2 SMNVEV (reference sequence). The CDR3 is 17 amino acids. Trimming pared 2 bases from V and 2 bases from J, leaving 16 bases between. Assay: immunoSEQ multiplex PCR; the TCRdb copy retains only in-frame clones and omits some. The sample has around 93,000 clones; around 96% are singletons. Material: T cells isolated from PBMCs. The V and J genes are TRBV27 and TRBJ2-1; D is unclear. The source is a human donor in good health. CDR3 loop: CASSLAGAVLTYNEQFF. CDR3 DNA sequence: TGTGCCAGCAGTTTAGCCGGCGCGGTCCTCACCTACAATGAGCAGTTCTTC.